Below, 4 T cell receptor beta chains from the same sample are listed, as sequenced in a study of long-term antiretroviral therapy in people with HIV. They ran version v3.0 of the immunoSEQ assay at survey level. Using immunoSEQ multiplex PCR, the repertoire was profiled, and TCRdb retains in-frame clones only, with some absent. Among tens of thousands of clones listed, 85% were seen once. Material: unsorted PBMCs, obtained about 3.5 years after starting antiretroviral therapy. Receptor source: a young man with HIV.

This chain links TRBV7-3 with TRBJ2-7; the D gene is possibly TRBD2 (5 bases). The CDR3 is 14 amino acids. Germline CDR1 is SGHTA and CDR2 is FQGTGA. The V gene lost 1 base and the J gene lost 0 bases, with 7 bases spanning the gap. The CDR3 sequence is CASSLKRGSYEQYF. DNA of the CDR3: TGTGCCAGCAGCTTAAAACGGGGCTCCTACGAGCAGTACTTC.

This clone appeared a few times. The V call is TRBV27, the J call TRBJ2-7; 8 bases fit TRBD1. The germline CDR1 and CDR2 sequences are MNHEY and SMNVEV (reference sequence). This CDR3 is built from 13 residues. V lost 3 bases to trimming and J lost 2 bases; unmatched junction nucleotides: 0. CDR3 DNA sequence: TGTGCCAGCAGTTTGGACAGGGCCTACGAGCAGTACTTC. This codes for CASSLDRAYEQYF.

The genes are TRBV7-9 and TRBJ2-3; D call uncertain. The germline V gene has CDR1 SEHNR and CDR2 FQNEAQ (reference sequence). CDR3 length: 12 amino acids. The CDR3 protein is CGARPWGDTQYF. As DNA, the CDR3 is TGTGGGGCCCGTCCTTGGGGAGATACGCAGTATTTT.

This chain uses TRBV9 with TRBJ2-7, with D perhaps matching TRBD1 (5 bases). CDR3 length: 15 residues. CDR1 SGDLS and CDR2 YYNGEE come from the germline V gene. V was cut by 0 bases and J by 1 base, with 11 bases left in between. CDR3 residues: CASSVAAGPSYEQYF. CDR3 DNA: TGTGCCAGCAGCGTAGCGGCAGGGCCATCCTACGAGCAGTACTTC.